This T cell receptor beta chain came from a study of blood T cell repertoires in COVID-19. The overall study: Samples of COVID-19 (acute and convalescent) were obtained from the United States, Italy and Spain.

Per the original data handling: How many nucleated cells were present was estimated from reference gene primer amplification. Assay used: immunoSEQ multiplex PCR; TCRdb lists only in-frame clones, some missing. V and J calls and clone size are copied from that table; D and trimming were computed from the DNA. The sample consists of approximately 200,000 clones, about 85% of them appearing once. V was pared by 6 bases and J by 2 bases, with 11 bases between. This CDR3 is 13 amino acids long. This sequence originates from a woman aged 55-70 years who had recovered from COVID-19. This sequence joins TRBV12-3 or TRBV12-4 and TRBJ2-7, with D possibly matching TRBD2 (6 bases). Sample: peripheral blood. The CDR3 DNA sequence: TGTGCCAGCAGCCCCCCGGGGGCCTACGAGCAGTACTTC. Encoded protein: CASSPPGAYEQYF.